The clone carrying this T cell receptor (beta chain) was counted only a few times. The antigen remains undetermined. What was sequenced were expressed TCRB transcripts, since all of the isolated RNA had been reverse transcribed. TCRdb's copy holds only in-frame clones and misses some; the assay was immunoSEQ multiplex PCR. The sample lists about 370,000 clones, about 15% occurring once. Via CD45RO/CCR7/CD25/CD127/CD95/CD27, cells of the CD4+ naive, central memory, regulatory and stem cell-like memory subsets were sorted. These data come from a study of beta chain features in type 1 diabetes. At the level of the study: Sorted cell examination encompassed approximately 110 million cells across all samples. Study-wide results and caveats: Small HLA sub-analyses could not settle whether HLA shapes TCRB rearrangement. Compared with healthy donors, patients appeared to share more similar naive, central memory and regulatory TCRB repertoires.

CDR1 and CDR2 from the germline V gene are LGHNA and YNFKEQ. This CDR3 comprises 14 residues. V trimming: 2 bases; J trimming: 4 bases; junction bases outside the gene matches: 4. The J gene is TRBJ1-2, the V gene TRBV4-2, with 7 bases matching TRBD1. Material for sequencing was naive CD4+ T cells from blood. The TCR originated in a woman aged 18-30 years in good health. The CDR3 coding sequence is TGTGCCAGCAGCCAACTCACAGGGGCCTATGGCTACACCTTC. Protein: CASSQLTGAYGYTF.